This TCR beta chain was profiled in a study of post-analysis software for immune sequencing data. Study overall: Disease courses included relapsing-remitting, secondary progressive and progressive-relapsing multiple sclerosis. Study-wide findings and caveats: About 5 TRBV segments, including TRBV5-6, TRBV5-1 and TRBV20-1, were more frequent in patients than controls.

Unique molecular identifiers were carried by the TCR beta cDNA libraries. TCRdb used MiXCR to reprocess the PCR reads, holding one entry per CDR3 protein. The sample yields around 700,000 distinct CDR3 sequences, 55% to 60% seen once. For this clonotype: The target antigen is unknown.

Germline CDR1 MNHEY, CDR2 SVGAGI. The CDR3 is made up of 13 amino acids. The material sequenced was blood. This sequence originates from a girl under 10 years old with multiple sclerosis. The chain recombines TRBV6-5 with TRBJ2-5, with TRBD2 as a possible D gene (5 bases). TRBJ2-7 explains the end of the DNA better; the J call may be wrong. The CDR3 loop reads CASSFRGEYEQYF. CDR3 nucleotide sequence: TGTGCCAGCAGTTTTCGGGGAGAATACGAGCAGTACTTC.